This paragraph reports one TCR beta chain. In its sample, this clonotype was seen a few times. Its antigen specificity is not known. Sequence at one end of the junction differs from germline and may be a read error. The protocol used for the library was PCR. The reads were generated on an Illumina HiSeq 2500. To reduce PCR and sequencing biases, unique molecular identifiers were built into the TCR beta cDNA libraries. Every 1 to 10 million input T cells yielded 500,000 or so cDNA molecules, meaning each molecule approximated one T cell. The patient libraries were prepared and sequenced using the same protocol as the earlier healthy control dataset. Samples belonging to the same batch were prepared together, multiplexed and sequenced on a shared HiSeq lane. Turning to the authors' computational methods: Raw barcoded reads were processed with MIGEC, discarding single-read molecular identifier groups before consensus assembly and CDR3 extraction. Clonotype tables were post-analysed with VDJtools, normalizing diversity by down-sampling all datasets to the smallest sample size. To correct batch-related cross-sample contamination, repertoire overlap clustering matched CDR3 amino acid sequences but not nucleotide sequences. TCRdb cleaned the public reads at Q25 with fastp, built clones with MiXCR and kept in-frame beta chains. A single entry per CDR3 protein holds the most common genes and DNA from its merged rows. The V and J calls here are based on TCRdb, not the publication. This sample lists 800,000 to 950,000 distinct CDR3 sequences; around 50% were detected once. The ten largest account for 4.6% of the sample.

The data stem from a study of post-analysis software for immune sequencing data (dated by TCRdb to the mid-2010s). Study-wide context: Recorded disease courses included relapsing-remitting, secondary progressive and progressive-relapsing multiple sclerosis, with some patients lacking subtype annotation. Patient repertoires were compared against ten to twelve previously published healthy control repertoires from donors aged roughly 6 to 25 years. A subset of samples was prepared in parallel using single-end sample barcoding, then pooled and co-amplified after Illumina adapter ligation.

To demonstrate the VDJtools post-analysis software, the study profiled TCR beta repertoires from the peripheral blood of about 13 young patients with multiple sclerosis. Multiple sclerosis patients were children and adolescents aged roughly 6 to 17 years. Study-level results and caveats: The multiple sclerosis patient group was slightly younger than the control group. Significantly higher frequencies in patients than in controls were found for roughly 5 TRBV segments, including TRBV5-6, TRBV5-1 and TRBV20-1. Normalized Chao1 diversity was significantly lower in multiple sclerosis patients than controls, suggesting substantial peripheral T-cell clonal expansion. Direct clustering with F measure revealed strong co-clustering of samples prepared in the same batch, which led to a batch-effect correction.

From the cysteine up to the phenylalanine, the CDR3 has a length of 20 residues. Only the CDR3 region is kept as DNA, spanning 60 bases read in frame from base 1. The germline V gene yields MNHEY for CDR1 and SVGAGI for CDR2. Sequenced sample: blood. This TCR was recovered from a girl between 10 and 17 years old with multiple sclerosis. This chain is built from TRBV6-5 and TRBJ2-7, and possibly TRBD1, on 6 matching bases. This receptor has the CDR3 CASSYFRRSGTRLYSHEQYF. The DNA reads as follows: TGTGCCAGCAGTTACTTCCGGCGGTCTGGGACAAGACTCTACTCCCACGAGCAGTACTTC.